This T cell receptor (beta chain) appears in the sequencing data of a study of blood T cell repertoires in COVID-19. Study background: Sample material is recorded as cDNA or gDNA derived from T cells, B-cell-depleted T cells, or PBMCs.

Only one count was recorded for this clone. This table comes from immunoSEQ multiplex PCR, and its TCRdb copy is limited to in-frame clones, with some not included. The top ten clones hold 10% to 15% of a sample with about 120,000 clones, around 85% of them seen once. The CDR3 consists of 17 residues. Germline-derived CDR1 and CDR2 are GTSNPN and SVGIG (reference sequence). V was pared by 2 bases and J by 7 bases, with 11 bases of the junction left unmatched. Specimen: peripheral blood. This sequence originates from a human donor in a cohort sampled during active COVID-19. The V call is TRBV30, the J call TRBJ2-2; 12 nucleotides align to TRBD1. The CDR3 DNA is TGTGCCTGGAGTCCCGCTCCGGGACAGGGGGCTTTCGGGGAGCTGTTTTTT. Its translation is CAWSPAPGQGAFGELFF.